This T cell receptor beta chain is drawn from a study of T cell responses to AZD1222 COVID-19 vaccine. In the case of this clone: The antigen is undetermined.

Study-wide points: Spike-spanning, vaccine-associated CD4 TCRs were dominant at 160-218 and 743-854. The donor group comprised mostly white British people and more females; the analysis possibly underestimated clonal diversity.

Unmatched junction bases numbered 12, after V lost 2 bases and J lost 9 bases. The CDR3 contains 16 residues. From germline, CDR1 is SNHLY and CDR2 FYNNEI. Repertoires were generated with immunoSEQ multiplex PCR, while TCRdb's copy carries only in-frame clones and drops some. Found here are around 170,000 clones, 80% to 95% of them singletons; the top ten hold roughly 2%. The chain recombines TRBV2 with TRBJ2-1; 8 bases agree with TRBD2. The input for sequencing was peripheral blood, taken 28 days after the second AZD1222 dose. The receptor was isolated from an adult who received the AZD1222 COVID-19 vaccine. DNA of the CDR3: TGTGCCAGCAGTGAAAGAGGGACTAGGGTCCGCGGTGAGCAGTTCTTC. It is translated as CASSERGTRVRGEQFF.